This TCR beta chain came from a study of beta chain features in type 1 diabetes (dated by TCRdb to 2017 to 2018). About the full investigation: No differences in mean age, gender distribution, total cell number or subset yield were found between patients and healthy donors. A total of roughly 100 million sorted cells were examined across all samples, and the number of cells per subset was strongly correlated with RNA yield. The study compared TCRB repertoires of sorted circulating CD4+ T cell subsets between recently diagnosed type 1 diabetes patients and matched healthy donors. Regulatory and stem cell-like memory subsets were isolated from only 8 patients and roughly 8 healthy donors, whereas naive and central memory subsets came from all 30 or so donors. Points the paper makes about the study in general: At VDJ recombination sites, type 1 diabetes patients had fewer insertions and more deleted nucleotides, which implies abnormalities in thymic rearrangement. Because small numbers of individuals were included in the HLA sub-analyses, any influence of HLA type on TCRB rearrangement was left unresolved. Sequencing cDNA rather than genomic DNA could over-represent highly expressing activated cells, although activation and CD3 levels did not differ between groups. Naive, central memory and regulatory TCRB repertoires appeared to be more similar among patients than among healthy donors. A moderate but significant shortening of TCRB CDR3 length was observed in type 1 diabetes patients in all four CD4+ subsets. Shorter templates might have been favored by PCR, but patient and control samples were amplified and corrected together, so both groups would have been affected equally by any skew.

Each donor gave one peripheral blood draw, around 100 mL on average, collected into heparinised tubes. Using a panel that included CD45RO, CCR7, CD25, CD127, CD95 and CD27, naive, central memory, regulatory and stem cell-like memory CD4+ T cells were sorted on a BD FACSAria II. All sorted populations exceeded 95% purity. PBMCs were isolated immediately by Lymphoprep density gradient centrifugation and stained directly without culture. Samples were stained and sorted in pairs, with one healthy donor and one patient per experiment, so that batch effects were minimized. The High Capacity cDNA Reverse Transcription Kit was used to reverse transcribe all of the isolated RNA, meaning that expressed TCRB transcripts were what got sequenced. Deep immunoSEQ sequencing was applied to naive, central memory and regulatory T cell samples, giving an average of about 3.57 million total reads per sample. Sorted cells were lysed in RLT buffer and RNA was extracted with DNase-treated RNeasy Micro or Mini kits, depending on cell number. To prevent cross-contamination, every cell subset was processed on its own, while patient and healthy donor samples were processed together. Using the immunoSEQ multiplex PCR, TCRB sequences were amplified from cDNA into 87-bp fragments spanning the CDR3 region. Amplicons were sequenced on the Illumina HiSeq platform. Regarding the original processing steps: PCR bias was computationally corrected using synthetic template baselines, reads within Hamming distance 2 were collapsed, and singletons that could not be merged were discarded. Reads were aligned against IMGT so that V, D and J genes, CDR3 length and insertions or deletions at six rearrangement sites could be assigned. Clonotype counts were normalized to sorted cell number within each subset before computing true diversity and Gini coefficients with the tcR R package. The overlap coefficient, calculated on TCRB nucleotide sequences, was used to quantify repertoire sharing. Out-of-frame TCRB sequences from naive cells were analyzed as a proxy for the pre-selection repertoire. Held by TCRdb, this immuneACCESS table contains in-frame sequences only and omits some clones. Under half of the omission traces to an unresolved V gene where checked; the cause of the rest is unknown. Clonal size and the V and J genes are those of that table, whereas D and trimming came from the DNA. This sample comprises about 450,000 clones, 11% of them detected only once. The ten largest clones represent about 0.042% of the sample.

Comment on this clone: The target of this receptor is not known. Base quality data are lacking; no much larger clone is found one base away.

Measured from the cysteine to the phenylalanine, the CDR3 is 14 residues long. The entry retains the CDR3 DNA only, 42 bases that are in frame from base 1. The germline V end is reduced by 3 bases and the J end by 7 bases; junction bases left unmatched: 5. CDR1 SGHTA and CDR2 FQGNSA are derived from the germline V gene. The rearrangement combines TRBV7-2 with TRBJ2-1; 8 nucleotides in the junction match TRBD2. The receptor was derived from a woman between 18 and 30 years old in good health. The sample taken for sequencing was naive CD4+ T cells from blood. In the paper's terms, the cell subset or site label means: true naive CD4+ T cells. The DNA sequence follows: TGTGCCAGCAGCTTTGGACTAGCACAAAATGAGCAGTTCTTC. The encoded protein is CASSFGLAQNEQFF.